The clone carrying this T cell receptor beta chain has just a few counts. Its antigen is undetermined. This sample is drawn from a study of CD8 T cells in ankylosing spondylitis. Broader study findings: One TCR beta motif, made up of roughly 8 highly homologous variants, appeared characteristic of ankylosing spondylitis blood. Reportedly, matched ankylosing spondylitis synovial fluid was significantly enriched for disease-linked clones. A CD8+ phenotype characterized the disease-linked clones, which were relatively rare in peripheral blood.

MiXCR, applied by TCRdb to the 5' RACE reads, yields one record per CDR3 protein. Of about 210,000 distinct CDR3 sequences detected, more than 5.5% appear once; the ten largest clones hold about 14%. This clonotype originated in a male donor with ankylosing spondylitis. Sequencing was done on a sample of blood, either unsorted or a sorted T cell fraction (not recorded which).

In DNA form, the CDR3 reads TGTGCCAGCAGCAGCCCGGGACAAGGAAATTCACCCCTCCACTTT. As protein: CASSSPGQGNSPLHF. V gene TRBV6-1 combines with J gene TRBJ1-6, with D possibly being TRBD1 (6 bases). Per the germline V gene, CDR1 is MNHNS and CDR2 is SASEGT. Trimming shortened V by 6 bases and J by 7 bases, and 16 bases separated the two germline ends. There are 15 residues in the CDR3.